The 8 T cell receptor beta chains below come from one sample, sequenced in a study of preoperative IRX-2 immunotherapy in early breast cancer. Clones were read by immunoSEQ multiplex PCR, and TCRdb kept only the in-frame ones, dropping some. The sample has 32,000 or so clones; roughly four fifths are singletons. Treatment meaning: preoperative locoregional IRX-2 cytokine immunotherapy. The sequencing used lymph node tissue, collected from a patient treated with IRX-2 immunotherapy. These TCRs come from a human donor with breast cancer.

The chain recombines TRBV7-5 with TRBJ2-1; the table's D call, TRBD1, has no DNA check behind it. TRBV7-5 is classified as a pseudogene. The CDR3 extends over 15 amino acids. DNA of the CDR3: TGTGCCAGCAGCTCCGACCTCACAGGGCGCAATGAGCAGTTCTTC. This encodes CASSSDLTGRNEQFF.

The chain is built from TRBV29-1 and TRBJ1-2; D is perhaps TRBD1 (5 bases). Germline CDR1 SQVTM, CDR2 ANQGSEA. Trimming cost V 4 bases and J 4 bases, with 13 bases left between them. The CDR3 totals 13 residues. CDR3 sequence: CSVATGDGYGYTF. DNA for the CDR3: TGCAGCGTTGCAACGGGGGACGGCTATGGCTACACCTTC.

The sample holds one count of this clone. The chain uses TRBV11-3 and TRBJ1-5; D ambiguous. Germline values: CDR1 SGHNT, CDR2 YENEEA. The CDR3 runs to 14 residues. Trimming shortened V by 4 bases and J by 5 bases, and 12 bases separated the two germline ends. CDR3 DNA sequence: TGTGCCAGCAGCTCCCACGGAGGTGATCAGCCCCAGCATTTT. This encodes CASSSHGGDQPQHF.

The rearrangement uses TRBV6-7 and TRBJ1-2, with a tentative D call TRBD1 (5 bases). TRBV6-7 has ORF status, its function being uncertain. The CDR3 is 12 amino acids. Deletions cut 7 bases from V and 8 bases from J, with 14 bases between. The CDR3 is CASTLSRVGYTF. The DNA for the CDR3 is TGTGCCAGCACCCTGTCCAGGGTCGGCTACACCTTC.

This chain joins TRBV15 and TRBJ1-4; no definite D call. CDR1 and CDR2 (germline): LNHNV, YYDKDF (reference sequence). Between the trimmed V and J ends, which lost 3 bases and 5 bases, there was a span of 13 bases. This CDR3 comprises 15 residues. CDR3 coding DNA: TGTGCCACCAGCAGCCTTCCTTTGAGGAATGAAAAACTGTTTTTT. This gives the protein CATSSLPLRNEKLFF. Using reference TRBV15 and TRBJ1-4 for the parts outside the CDR3, the full variable domain is DAMVIQNPRYQVTQFGKPVTLSCSQTLNHNVMYWYQQKSSQAPKLLFHYYDKDFNNEADTPDNFQSRRPNTSFCFLDIRSPGLGDTAMYLCATSSLPLRNEKLFFGSGTQLSVL.

The chain recombines TRBV28 with TRBJ2-1, with 10 positions matching TRBD2. Germline assignment: CDR1 MDHEN and CDR2 SYDVKM. V dropped 5 bases and J dropped 2; count of bases not matched to a gene: 6. CDR3 length equals 16 residues. CDR3 residues: CASSASGGRAYNEQFF. Written as DNA, the CDR3 is TGTGCCAGCAGTGCTAGCGGGGGCCGGGCCTACAATGAGCAGTTCTTC.

The chain joins TRBV4-1 to TRBJ2-2; D is perhaps TRBD2 (5 bases). This CDR3 comprises 15 residues. Germline V gene lookup returns CDR1 MGHRA and CDR2 YSYEKL. Between the trimmed V and J ends, which lost 1 base and 3 bases, there was a span of 9 bases. CDR3 protein: CASSQVRGYTGELFF. The CDR3 DNA is TGCGCCAGCAGCCAAGTAAGAGGGTACACCGGGGAGCTGTTTTTT.

The rearrangement uses TRBV30 and TRBJ1-2; D is perhaps TRBD1 (5 bases). V was pared by 3 bases and J by 7 bases, with 18 bases between. The CDR3 runs 14 residues. The germline CDR1 and CDR2 sequences are GTSNPN and SVGIG (reference sequence). The CDR3 DNA is TGTGCCTGGAGCGGGGACGGCGTTTCGGGTGGCTACACCTTC. It yields the protein CAWSGDGVSGGYTF.